This TCR beta chain is drawn from a study of neurological immune-mediated disorders. Details on this clonotype: Just one base apart from a much larger clone, this may be a read error.

TCRdb reanalysed the 5' RACE reads using MiXCR and keeps one entry per CDR3 protein. The sample holds roughly 31,000 distinct CDR3 sequences; roughly 25% are singletons and the top ten take about 32%. Specimen: CD4+ T cells from blood. The TCR sequence derives from a man aged 50-59 years with HTLV-1-associated myelopathy (HAM/TSP).

CDR3 amino acids: CASSAGGSPNQPHHF. CDR3 nucleotide sequence: TGTGCCAGCAGTGCGGGGGGCAGCCCCAATCAGCCCCATCATTTT. The chain links TRBV6-8 to TRBJ1-5; tentatively, D is TRBD1 (6 bases). The germline CDR1 and CDR2 sequences are MNHGY and SAAAGT. This CDR3 is built from 15 residues.